Listed here is a single TCR beta chain. Antigen: not known. This sample is part of a study of T cell responses to AZD1222 COVID-19 vaccine. Whole-study results and caveats: Vaccine-associated CD4 TCRs ranged over spike, dominating at 160-218 and 743-854. Baseline serology detected seropositivity in only a handful of AZD1222 recipients. Spike-specific TCRs gained breadth and depth after people received two AZD1222 doses.

Here immunoSEQ multiplex PCR was the method, and the copy in TCRdb shows in-frame clones only, minus some. The table shows about 100,000 clones, with about 90% occurring only once. This receptor was identified in an adult in good health. The input for sequencing was peripheral blood, taken on day 0 of AZD1222 vaccination.

The CDR3 sequence is CASSQDSGGGVLSYEQYF. The CDR3 nucleotides read TGTGCCAGCAGCCAAGATAGCGGGGGCGGGGTTCTCTCCTACGAGCAGTACTTC. This chain joins TRBV4-2 and TRBJ2-7; 9 bases map to TRBD2. CDR1 LGHNA and CDR2 YNFKEQ come from the germline V gene. This CDR3 has 18 amino acids. The ends lost 0 bases at V and 0 bases at J; junction bases unmatched: 9.